Reported below is one T cell receptor (beta chain). Its antigen is still unknown. This CDR3 is built from 14 residues. V lost 5 bases and J lost 6, with 17 bases in between. The V gene's germline CDR1 is SGHAT and CDR2 FQNNGV. The protocol was immunoSEQ multiplex PCR, while the TCRdb copy is restricted to in-frame clones and leaves out a portion. The sample lists tens of thousands of clones, 85% to 95% seen once, with 2.6% in the top ten. This specimen comes from a study of PD-1 blockade in classical Hodgkin lymphoma. Whole-study results and caveats: Reports described newly diagnosed patients as having lower baseline TCR diversity than healthy donors.

Time point meaning: newly diagnosed, previously untreated cHL patient sample. For comparison, PBMCs from newly diagnosed, untreated classical Hodgkin lymphoma were used. The clonotype was recovered from a human donor with classical Hodgkin lymphoma. The rearrangement uses TRBV11-2 and TRBJ2-7; D possibly corresponds to TRBD1 (6 bases). The sample consisted of peripheral blood mononuclear cells (PBMCs). Here the CDR3 reads CASSQGLGAGEQYF. The CDR3 DNA is TGTGCCAGCAGCCAAGGGCTGGGGGCGGGCGAGCAGTACTTC.